Each of the 11 T cell receptor beta chains below was sequenced from the same sample in a study of T cells expressing NK-cell markers. Using the 5' RACE reads, TCRdb records one entry per CDR3 protein without DNA. This repertoire comprises approximately 420,000 distinct CDR3 sequences; its ten largest clones make up over 8.5%. Material for sequencing was blood T cells: a sorted CD56 or NKG2C T cell subset, CD4+ or CD8+ T cells, or bulk PBMC T cells (not recorded which). The receptors here all came from a woman aged 45-65 years in good health.

The V call is TRBV7-2, the J call TRBJ1-2; TCRdb picks TRBD1, but there is no DNA to check that call. The length of the CDR3 is 16 residues. Germline CDR1 is SGHTA and CDR2 is FQGNSA. The CDR3 region is CASSLAVGGAYDGYTF. The full variable domain, its missing parts supplied by reference TRBV7-2 and TRBJ1-2, is GAGVSQSPSNKVTEKGKDVELRCDPISGHTALYWYRQSLGQGLEFLIYFQGNSAPDKSGLPSDRFSAERTGGSVSTLTIQRTQQEDSAVYLCASSLAVGGAYDGYTFGSGTRLTVV.

V and J are TRBV3-1 and TRBJ2-7; TCRdb's D call, TRBD1, is unchecked because there is no DNA. CDR1 and CDR2 (germline): LGHDT, YNNKEL (reference sequence). This CDR3 comprises 14 residues. The chain's CDR3 is CASSQEWGHPEQYF.

The V call is TRBV12-3 or TRBV12-4, the J call TRBJ2-2; without DNA, the TCRdb call of TRBD2 cannot be checked. The CDR3 is made up of 15 amino acids. The CDR3 spells CASQNEDYQGGELFF.

The chain carries TRBV24-1 and TRBJ2-1; TCRdb gives TRBD1 as the D gene, but with no DNA this cannot be confirmed. This CDR3 region has 18 residues. Looked up from germline, CDR1 is KGHDR and CDR2 is SFDVKD. The CDR3 reads CATSVRGQGSAWHNEQFF.

The rearrangement links TRBV20-1 to TRBJ2-1; TCRdb indicates TRBD1, and absent DNA this call remains unverified. CDR1 is DFQATT and CDR2 is SNEGSKA in the germline V gene (reference sequence). This CDR3 has 17 amino acids. This chain's CDR3 is CSARDAVWNGGDNEQFF.

The CDR3 loop is CASSPRTGGGELFF. The chain links TRBV11-3 to TRBJ2-2; TCRdb's assignment of TRBD1 cannot be checked, as there is no DNA. CDR1 is SGHNT and CDR2 is YENEEA in the germline V gene. The CDR3 has 14 residues.

The J gene is TRBJ1-5, the V gene TRBV4-1. Germline CDR1 MGHRA, CDR2 YSYEKL. The CDR3 has 13 amino acids. The CDR3 reads CASSQVSHQPQHF.

The chain recombines TRBV7-9 with TRBJ2-1; TCRdb's D call, TRBD1, is unchecked because there is no DNA. This CDR3 is 19 amino acids long. CDR1 and CDR2 from the germline V gene are SEHNR and FQNEAQ (reference sequence). This chain's CDR3 is CASSPLWTGDTSSYNEQFF. The whole variable domain, filled in from reference TRBV7-9 and TRBJ2-1, reads DTGVSQNPRHKITKRGQNVTFRCDPISEHNRLYWYRQTLGQGPEFLTYFQNEAQLEKSRLLSDRFSAERPKGSFSTLEIQRTEQGDSAMYLCASSPLWTGDTSSYNEQFFGPGTRLTVL.

The chain employs TRBV12-3 or TRBV12-4 and TRBJ1-1; checking the TCRdb D call of TRBD1 is not possible without DNA. The CDR3 has 14 residues. The CDR3 sequence: CASTKGGLNTEAFF.

V usage is TRBV5-1 and J usage is TRBJ2-1; with no DNA, the TCRdb D assignment of TRBD1 cannot be verified. Germline CDR1 and CDR2: SGHRS and YFSETQ. The CDR3 is made up of 17 amino acids. The chain's CDR3 is CASSLTGRDRAFGEQFF.

This chain uses TRBV27 with TRBJ2-2; TCRdb proposes TRBD2, but this gene call is untestable without DNA. The CDR3 consists of 15 residues. The V gene's germline CDR1 is MNHEY and CDR2 SMNVEV (reference sequence). CDR3 in amino acids: CASSWSGPNTGELFF.